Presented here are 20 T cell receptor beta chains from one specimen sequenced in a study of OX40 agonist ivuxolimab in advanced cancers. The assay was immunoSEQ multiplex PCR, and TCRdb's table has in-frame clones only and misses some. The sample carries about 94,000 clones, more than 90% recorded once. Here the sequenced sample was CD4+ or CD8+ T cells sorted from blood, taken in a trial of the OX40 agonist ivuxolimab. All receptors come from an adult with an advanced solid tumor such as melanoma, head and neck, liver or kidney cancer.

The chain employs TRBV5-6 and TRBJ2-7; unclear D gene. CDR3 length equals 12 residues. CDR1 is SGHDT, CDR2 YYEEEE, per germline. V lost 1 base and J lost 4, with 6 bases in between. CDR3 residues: CASSLSSYEQYF. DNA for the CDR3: TGTGCCAGCAGCTTGTCGTCTTACGAGCAGTACTTC.

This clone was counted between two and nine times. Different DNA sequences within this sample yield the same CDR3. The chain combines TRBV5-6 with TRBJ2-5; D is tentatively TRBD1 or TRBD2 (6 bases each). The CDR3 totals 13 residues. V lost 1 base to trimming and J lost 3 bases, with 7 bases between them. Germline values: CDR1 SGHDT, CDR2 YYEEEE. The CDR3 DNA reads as TGTGCCAGCAGCTTGAGGGGGGAAGAGACCCAGTACTTC. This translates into CASSLRGEETQYF.

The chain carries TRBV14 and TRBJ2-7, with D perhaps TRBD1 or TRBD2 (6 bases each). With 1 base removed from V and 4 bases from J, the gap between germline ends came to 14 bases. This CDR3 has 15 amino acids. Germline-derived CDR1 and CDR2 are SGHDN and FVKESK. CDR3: CASSQVSGGPYEQYF. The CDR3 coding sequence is TGTGCCAGCAGCCAAGTTTCCGGGGGCCCTTACGAGCAGTACTTC.

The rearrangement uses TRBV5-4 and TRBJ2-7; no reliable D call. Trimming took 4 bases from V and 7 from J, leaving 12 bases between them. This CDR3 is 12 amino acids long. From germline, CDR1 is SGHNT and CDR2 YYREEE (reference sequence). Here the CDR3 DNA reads TGTGCCAGCAGCCTGTATTACGGGGAGCAGTACTTC. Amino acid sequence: CASSLYYGEQYF.

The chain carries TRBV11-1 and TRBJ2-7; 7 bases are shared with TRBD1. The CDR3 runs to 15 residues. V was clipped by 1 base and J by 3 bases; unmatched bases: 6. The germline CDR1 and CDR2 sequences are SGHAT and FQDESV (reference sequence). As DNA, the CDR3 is TGTGCCAGCAGCTTAGGGGGGACAGCTCACTACGAGCAGTACTTC. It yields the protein CASSLGGTAHYEQYF. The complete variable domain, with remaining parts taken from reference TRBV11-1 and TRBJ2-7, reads EAEVAQSPRYKITEKSQAVAFWCDPISGHATLYWYRQILGQGPELLVQFQDESVVDDSQLPKDRFSAERLKGVDSTLKIQPAELGDSAMYLCASSLGGTAHYEQYFGPGTRLTVT.

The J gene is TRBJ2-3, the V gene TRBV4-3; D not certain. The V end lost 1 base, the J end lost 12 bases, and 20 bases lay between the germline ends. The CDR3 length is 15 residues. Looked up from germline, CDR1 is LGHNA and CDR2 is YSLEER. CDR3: CASSQVSRSILPQYF. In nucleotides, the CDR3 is TGCGCCAGCAGCCAAGTGTCTCGTTCCATTCTCCCCCAGTATTTT.

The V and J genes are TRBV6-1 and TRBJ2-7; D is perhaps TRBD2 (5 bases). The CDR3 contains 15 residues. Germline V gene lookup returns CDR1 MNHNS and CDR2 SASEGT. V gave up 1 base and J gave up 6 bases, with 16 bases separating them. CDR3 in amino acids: CASSEVVSVLGEQYF. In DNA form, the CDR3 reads TGTGCCAGCAGTGAAGTTGTTAGCGTCCTTGGCGAGCAGTACTTC.

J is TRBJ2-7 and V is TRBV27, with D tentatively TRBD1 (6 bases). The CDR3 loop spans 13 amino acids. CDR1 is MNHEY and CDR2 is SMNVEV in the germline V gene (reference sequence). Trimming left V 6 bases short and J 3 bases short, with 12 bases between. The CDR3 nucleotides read TGTGCCAGCAGGGGGGCAGCACACTACGAGCAGTACTTC. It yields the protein CASRGAAHYEQYF.

In nucleotides, the CDR3 is TGTGCCAGCAGCTTGGGGACAGACTCCTACGAGCAGTACTTC. Its translation is CASSLGTDSYEQYF. The V and J genes are TRBV5-8 and TRBJ2-7, with D possibly being TRBD1 (6 bases). Trimming removed 0 bases at V and 0 bases at J, with 7 bases between. From germline, CDR1 is SGHTS and CDR2 YDEGEE. The length of the CDR3 is 14 residues. Based on the CDR3 plus reference TRBV5-8 and TRBJ2-7, the full variable domain is EAGVTQSPTHLIKTRGQQATLRCSPISGHTSVYWYQQALGLGLQFLLWYDEGEERNRGNFPPRFSGRQFPNYSSELNVNALELEDSALYLCASSLGTDSYEQYFGPGTRLTVT.

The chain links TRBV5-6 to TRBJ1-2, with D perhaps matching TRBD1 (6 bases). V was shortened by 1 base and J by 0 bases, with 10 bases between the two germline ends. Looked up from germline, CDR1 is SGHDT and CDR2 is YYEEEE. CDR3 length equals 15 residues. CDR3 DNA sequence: TGTGCCAGCAGCTTGCGGGACATAGCTAACTATGGCTACACCTTC. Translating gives CASSLRDIANYGYTF.

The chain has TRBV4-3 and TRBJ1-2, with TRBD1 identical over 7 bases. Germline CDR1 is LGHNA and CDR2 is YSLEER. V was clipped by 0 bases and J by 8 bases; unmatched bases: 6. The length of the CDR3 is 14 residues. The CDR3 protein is CASSQEETGLGYTF. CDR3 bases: TGCGCCAGCAGCCAAGAGGAGACAGGGTTAGGCTACACCTTC.

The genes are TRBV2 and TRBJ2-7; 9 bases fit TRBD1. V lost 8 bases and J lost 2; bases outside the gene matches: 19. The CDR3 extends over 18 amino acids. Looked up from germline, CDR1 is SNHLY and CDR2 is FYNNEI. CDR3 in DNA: TGTGCCAGCGACCCTGCCGGGACAGGGAATTTTCGGGCCTACGAGCAGTACTTC. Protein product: CASDPAGTGNFRAYEQYF.

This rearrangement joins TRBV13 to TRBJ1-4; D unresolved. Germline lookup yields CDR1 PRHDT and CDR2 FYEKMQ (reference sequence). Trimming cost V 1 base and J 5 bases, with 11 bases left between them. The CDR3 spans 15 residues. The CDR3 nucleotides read TGTGCCAGCAGCTTAGTGACGGCCGGGAATGAAAAACTGTTTTTT. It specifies CASSLVTAGNEKLFF.

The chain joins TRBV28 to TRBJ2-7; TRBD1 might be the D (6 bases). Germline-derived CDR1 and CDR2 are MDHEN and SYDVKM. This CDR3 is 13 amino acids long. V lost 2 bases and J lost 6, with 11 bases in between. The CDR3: CASSLHRVGEQYF. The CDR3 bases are TGTGCCAGCAGTTTACACAGGGTGGGCGAGCAGTACTTC.

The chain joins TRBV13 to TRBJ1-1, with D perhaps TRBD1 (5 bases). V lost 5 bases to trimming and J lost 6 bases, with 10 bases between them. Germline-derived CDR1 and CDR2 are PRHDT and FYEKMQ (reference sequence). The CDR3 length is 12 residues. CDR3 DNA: TGTGCCAGCAGCACTTGGGGGGCTGAAGCTTTCTTT. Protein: CASSTWGAEAFF.

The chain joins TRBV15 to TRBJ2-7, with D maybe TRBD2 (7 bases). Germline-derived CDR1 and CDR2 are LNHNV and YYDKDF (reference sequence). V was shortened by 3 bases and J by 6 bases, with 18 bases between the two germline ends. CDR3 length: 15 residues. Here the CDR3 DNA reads TGTGCCACCAGCAGCTCAAGGACCGGGGGGCTCGAGCAGTACTTC. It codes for CATSSSRTGGLEQYF.

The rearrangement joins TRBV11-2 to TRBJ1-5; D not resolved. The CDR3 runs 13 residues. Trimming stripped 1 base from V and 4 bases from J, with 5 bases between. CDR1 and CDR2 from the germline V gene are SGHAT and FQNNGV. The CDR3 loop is CASSLGENQPQHF. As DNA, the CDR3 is TGTGCCAGCAGCTTAGGGGAAAATCAGCCCCAGCATTTT.

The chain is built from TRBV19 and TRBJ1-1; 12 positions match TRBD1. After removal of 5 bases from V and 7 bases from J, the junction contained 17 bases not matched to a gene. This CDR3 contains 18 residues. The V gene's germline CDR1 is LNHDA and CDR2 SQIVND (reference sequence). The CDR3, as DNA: TGTGCCAGTAGTCAAGAGAGGGGGACAGGGGGCGGCCGCGGTGAAGCTTTCTTT. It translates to CASSQERGTGGGRGEAFF.

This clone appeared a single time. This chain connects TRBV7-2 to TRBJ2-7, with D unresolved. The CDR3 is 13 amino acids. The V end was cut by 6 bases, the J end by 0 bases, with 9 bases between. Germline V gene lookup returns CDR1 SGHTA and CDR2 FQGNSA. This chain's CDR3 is CASSPLSSYEQYF. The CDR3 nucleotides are TGTGCCAGCAGTCCCCTTAGCTCCTACGAGCAGTACTTC.

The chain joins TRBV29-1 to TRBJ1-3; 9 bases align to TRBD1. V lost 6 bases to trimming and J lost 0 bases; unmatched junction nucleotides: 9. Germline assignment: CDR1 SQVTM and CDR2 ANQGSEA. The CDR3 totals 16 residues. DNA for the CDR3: TGCAGCGTCCACACAGGGGGCGCGGGCTCTGGAAACACCATATATTTT. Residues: CSVHTGGAGSGNTIYF. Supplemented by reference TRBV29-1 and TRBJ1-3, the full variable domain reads SAVISQKPSRDICQRGTSLTIQCQVDSQVTMMFWYRQQPGQSLTLIATANQGSEATYESGFVIDKFPISRPNLTFSTLTVSNMSPEDSSIYLCSVHTGGAGSGNTIYFGEGSWLTVV.